These 16 T cell receptor beta chains originate from one sample sequenced in a study of OX40 agonist ivuxolimab in advanced cancers. The assay was immunoSEQ multiplex PCR, and TCRdb's table has in-frame clones only and misses some. The sample carries 30,000 to 40,000 clones, 82% recorded once. The sequences come from CD4+ or CD8+ T cells sorted from blood, collected in a trial of the OX40 agonist ivuxolimab. Receptor source: an adult with an advanced solid tumor such as melanoma, head and neck, liver or kidney cancer.

This clone was detected a few times. The genes are TRBV14 and TRBJ2-3; the match to TRBD1 covers 7 bases. V trimming: 1 base; J trimming: 8 bases; junction bases outside the gene matches: 12. Germline-derived CDR1 and CDR2 are SGHDN and FVKESK. The CDR3 consists of 16 residues. The CDR3 bases are TGTGCCAGCAGCCAAGTGACAGGGAACGTTGGCGGTACGCAGTATTTT. Translated, it gives CASSQVTGNVGGTQYF.

This chain links TRBV19 with TRBJ2-3; 10 bases are a match to TRBD1. Germline V CDR1 and CDR2: LNHDA, SQIVND (reference sequence). With V trimmed by 9 bases and J by 2 bases, 14 bases remained unmatched. This CDR3 comprises 17 residues. The CDR3 region has the DNA TGTGCCAGCAGAGACAGGGGGCGCAAAGGGGACACAGATACGCAGTATTTT. It codes for CASRDRGRKGDTDTQYF.

V and J are TRBV5-1 and TRBJ2-3; TRBD1 agrees at 8 bases. The J segment lost 0 bases and the V segment lost 6 bases, leaving 21 bases of the junction unmatched. The CDR3 totals 20 residues. Germline loops: CDR1 SGHRS, CDR2 YFSETQ. The CDR3 region is CASNRSRDRSLRTSTDTQYF. In DNA, the CDR3 is TGCGCCAGCAACCGATCCCGGGACAGGTCCCTTCGTACTAGCACAGATACGCAGTATTTT.

The V call is TRBV4-3, the J call TRBJ2-7; D uncertain. CDR3 length: 14 amino acids. Per the germline V gene, CDR1 is LGHNA and CDR2 is YSLEER. V was clipped by 1 base and J by 3 bases, with 10 bases between them. The CDR3 reads CASSQGVAVYEQYF. CDR3 nucleotide sequence: TGCGCCAGCAGCCAAGGCGTGGCAGTCTACGAGCAGTACTTC.

The gene calls are TRBV4-3 and TRBJ2-7; D gene ambiguous. V was trimmed by 0 bases and J by 0 bases, leaving 9 bases between them. Per germline, CDR1 LGHNA and CDR2 YSLEER. The CDR3 is 15 residues long. The CDR3 DNA is TGCGCCAGCAGCCAAGAGCCGGGCGGCTCCTACGAGCAGTACTTC. This translates into CASSQEPGGSYEQYF.

J is TRBJ2-7 and V is TRBV5-1; tentatively, D is TRBD1 (6 bases). The CDR3 is 13 amino acids. V was clipped by 4 bases and J by 6 bases, with 14 bases between them. CDR1 and CDR2 (germline): SGHRS, YFSETQ. Here the CDR3 DNA reads TGCGCCAGCAGCCTGTATACAGGGCTCGAGCAGTACTTC. Translated, it gives CASSLYTGLEQYF.

In nucleotides, the CDR3 is TGTGCCAGCAGCTTAGATTATCCCGAGCAGTACTTC. It translates to CASSLDYPEQYF. The chain recombines TRBV7-3 with TRBJ2-7; D not resolved. The CDR3 loop spans 12 amino acids. Trimming shortened V by 2 bases and J by 6 bases, and 8 bases separated the two germline ends. Germline V gene sequence: CDR1 SGHTA, CDR2 FQGTGA.

This rearrangement joins TRBV18 to TRBJ1-5, with D possibly being TRBD1 (6 bases). Trimming pared 3 bases from V and 6 bases from J, leaving 18 bases between. CDR1 is KGHSH and CDR2 is LQKENI in the germline V gene. The CDR3 contains 16 residues. CDR3 bases: TGTGCCAGCTCACCGAACAGGGTGCAGGGTTCTCAGCCCCAGCATTTT. Protein product: CASSPNRVQGSQPQHF. The full variable domain, its missing parts supplied by reference TRBV18 and TRBJ1-5, is NAGVMQNPRHLVRRRGQEARLRCSPMKGHSHVYWYRQLPEEGLKFMVYLQKENIIDESGMPKERFSAEFPKEGPSILRIQQVVRGDSAAYFCASSPNRVQGSQPQHFGDGTRLSIL.

This chain joins TRBV5-1 and TRBJ2-6; 9 nucleotides agree with TRBD1. CDR3 length: 18 amino acids. The V gene's germline CDR1 is SGHRS and CDR2 YFSETQ. The V and J ends lost 0 bases and 2 bases, in that order; junction bases with no gene match: 6. The CDR3 loop is CASSLEGQGFPGANVLTF. CDR3 DNA: TGCGCCAGCAGCTTGGAAGGACAGGGGTTCCCTGGGGCCAACGTCCTGACTTTC.

The chain carries TRBV10-1 and TRBJ2-7, with 9 bases fitting TRBD1. The V gene end was trimmed by 6 bases and the J gene end by 7 bases; junction bases not matched to a gene: 13. Germline-derived CDR1 and CDR2 are WNHNN and SYGVQD (reference sequence). The CDR3 is 15 residues long. CDR3 in DNA: TGCGCCAGCAGCGATGCCGGGACAGGGCCACTGGAGCAGTACTTC. Translated, it gives CASSDAGTGPLEQYF.

The rearrangement links TRBV6-6 to TRBJ1-1; D may be TRBD1 (6 bases). Germline CDR1 reads MNHNY; CDR2 reads SVGAGI (reference sequence). V dropped 4 bases and J dropped 0 bases, with 9 bases sitting between them. The CDR3 totals 14 residues. In DNA, the CDR3 is TGTGCCAGCAGTTCCCGGACAGTGAACACTGAAGCTTTCTTT. Residues: CASSSRTVNTEAFF.

This chain connects TRBV5-6 to TRBJ1-1; D ambiguous. V gave up 3 bases and J gave up 0 bases, with 9 bases separating them. The CDR3 loop spans 14 amino acids. Germline lookup yields CDR1 SGHDT and CDR2 YYEEEE. The CDR3 region has the DNA TGTGCCAGCAGCTGGCAGACCATGAACACTGAAGCTTTCTTT. Translation gives CASSWQTMNTEAFF.

For this clone: One junction end disagrees with the germline gene, perhaps due to a read error. The chain recombines TRBV2 with TRBJ2-5; 7 bases are shared with TRBD1. The germline CDR1 and CDR2 sequences are SNHLY and FYNNEI. This CDR3 comprises 15 residues. CDR3 sequence reads: CTSSSGQDHQETQYF. In nucleotides, the CDR3 is TGTACCAGCAGTTCCGGACAGGACCATCAAGAGACCCAGTACTTC.

The chain carries TRBV9 and TRBJ1-4; 7 bases agree with TRBD1. This CDR3 region has 15 residues. Germline lookup yields CDR1 SGDLS and CDR2 YYNGEE. After removal of 2 bases from V and 3 bases from J, the junction contained 4 bases not matched to a gene. In DNA, the CDR3 is TGTGCCAGCAGCGTTGAGACAGGGCCTAATGAAAAACTGTTTTTT. Its protein is CASSVETGPNEKLFF.

The chain has TRBV28 and TRBJ1-1; D is undetermined. Trimming took off 6 bases at V and 4 bases at J, with 15 bases between the two ends. Germline CDR1 is MDHEN and CDR2 is SYDVKM. The length of the CDR3 is 14 residues. This CDR3 reads CASSSSLWVTEAFF. The CDR3 nucleotides read TGTGCCAGCAGCTCCTCTCTCTGGGTCACTGAAGCTTTCTTT.

V gene TRBV6-6 combines with J gene TRBJ1-3, with D possibly matching TRBD1 (5 bases). V gave up 9 bases and J gave up 4 bases, with 16 bases separating them. The CDR3 is 14 amino acids. Germline CDR1 MNHNY, CDR2 SVGAGI (reference sequence). The CDR3 coding sequence is TGTGCCAGTGCGCCTACAGGCTTCGGAAACACCATATATTTT. Protein sequence: CASAPTGFGNTIYF.